Reported below is one T cell receptor (beta chain). What antigen it recognizes has not been identified. No base qualities exist here, and no much larger clone lies one base off it. This entry is derived from a study of T cell responses to AZD1222 COVID-19 vaccine (dated by TCRdb to the early 2020s). With regard to the full study: TCR sequencing covered 233 trial participants: approximately 200 given two doses of AZD1222 and approximately 26 given two doses of MenACWY control vaccine. Trial participants were enrolled by age into 18-55, 56-69 and 70-plus year subgroups, with roughly 160, 29 and 62 TCR-sequenced participants respectively.

The CDR1 and CDR2 encoded by the germline V gene are KGHSH and LQKENI. V is shortened by 2 bases, J by 0 bases, and the region joining them spans 13 bases. The CDR3 runs 16 residues from the cysteine to the phenylalanine. Just the 48-base CDR3 DNA is kept, in frame starting at base 1. This specimen's time point label, per the study, means: about 28 days (+/-7) after the second vaccine dose. Because spike-specific TCR depth and breadth did not differ between the two schedules, AZD1222 recipients who got a second dose at roughly 4 weeks were pooled with those who got a second dose at roughly 12 weeks. Samples from vaccinated people were obtained from the UK trials COV001 and COV002, which included a single-blind randomized controlled phase 2/3 trial of AZD1222 (ChAdOx1 nCoV-19) in healthy adults. For TCRbeta chain sequencing, PBMC samples were collected from trial participants at day 0 and at day 28 after the second dose.

The CDR3 regions of human TCRbeta chains were analyzed by immunosequencing. In the original analysis: TCRs in the repertoires were compared against a reference library of SARS-CoV-2-specific TCRs that had been generated with the MIRA antigen-specificity platform. Breadth meant the fraction of unique TCRs that were SARS-CoV-2-associated, whereas depth meant the fraction of total T cells that were SARS-CoV-2-associated. Using the MIRA data, each spike-specific TCR was mapped to the spike region that the TCR reacts to and placed in a CD4 or CD8 class. Log10-transformed breadth and depth values were compared by one-way ANOVA with Sidak's multiple comparisons tests. TCRdb retrieved this table from immuneACCESS and kept in-frame rearrangements only. Not all clones are present; in checked studies, unresolved V genes account for under half, and no reason is known for the remainder. V and J calls and clone size are given by that table; D and trimming were obtained from the DNA. Recorded for this sample are 130,000 to 150,000 clones; 89% of them occurred a single time. Of the sample, under 2% is held by the ten largest clones.

What the work shows at the level of the full study, not this receptor alone: Participants were mostly white British and included more females than males, and it was suggested by the authors that clonal diversity may have been underestimated. No day 14 peak-response samples were available, so repertoires were characterized only after the peak T cell response. The 56-69-year group was small, and its depth increase did not reach significance, likely because of low power. The whole spike protein was spanned by vaccine-associated CD4 TCRs, and dominant responses were seen in regions 160-218 and 743-854. Epitopes outside the regions mutated in the B.1.351 and B.1.1.7 variants were reportedly recognized by nearly half of the unique spike-specific TCRs. Spike-specific TCR breadth and depth rose significantly after two AZD1222 doses compared with day 0 and with MenACWY recipients. Only five to seven AZD1222 recipients were SARS-CoV-2 seropositive at baseline, limiting conclusions about previously exposed vaccinees.

Specimen: peripheral blood, collected 28 days after the second AZD1222 dose. This receptor was identified in an adult who received the AZD1222 COVID-19 vaccine. The rearrangement joined TRBV18 to TRBJ1-1; TRBD1 might be the D gene, on 5 matching bases. In nucleotide form, the sequence is TGTGCCAGCTCACCATCGGTTGCCAGGGTGAACACTGAAGCTTTCTTT. This is translated as CASSPSVARVNTEAFF.